The 14 T cell receptor beta chains below were found in one sample sequenced in a study of blood T cell repertoires in COVID-19. TCRdb's copy holds only in-frame clones and misses some; the assay was immunoSEQ multiplex PCR. The repertoire has tens of thousands of clones, roughly 91% of them found once; the top ten carry less than 15%. The sample was peripheral blood. All receptors derive from a human donor in a cohort sampled during active COVID-19. The donor label of this sample is uncertain.

The V and J genes are TRBV3-1 (or the pseudogene TRBV3-2) and TRBJ2-3; 9 nucleotides line up with TRBD1. Germline V gene data show CDR1 as LGHDT and CDR2 as YNNKEL (reference sequence). The CDR3 consists of 15 residues. Trimming took 4 bases from V and 2 from J; bases not matched to a gene: 4. CDR3 region: CASSLRDRDTDTQYF. DNA of the CDR3: TGTGCCAGCAGCCTCCGGGACAGGGACACAGATACGCAGTATTTT.

By sample fraction, this clone is medium-sized (0.01 to 0.1%). The chain is built from TRBV7-3 and TRBJ1-2; D is possibly TRBD1 (6 bases). The germline gives CDR1 SGHTA, CDR2 FQGTGA. The CDR3 has 14 amino acids. The V end was cut by 5 bases, the J end by 7 bases, with 17 bases between. The CDR3 region has the DNA TGTGCCAGCAGCCCCAGGGGTGACGGTCTTGGCTACACCTTC. Translated, it gives CASSPRGDGLGYTF.

The chain is built from TRBV9 and TRBJ2-1; 7 positions match TRBD1. V lost 0 bases to trimming and J lost 7 bases; unmatched junction nucleotides: 4. This CDR3 region has 14 residues. The germline gives CDR1 SGDLS, CDR2 YYNGEE. CDR3 sequence reads: CASSVGSQGNEQFF. In DNA, the CDR3 is TGTGCCAGCAGCGTAGGATCACAGGGGAATGAGCAGTTCTTC.

V usage is TRBV6-2 or TRBV6-3 and J usage is TRBJ2-7; the D gene is possibly TRBD2 (6 bases). This CDR3 region has 14 residues. The ends were cut back, 4 bases at V and 6 bases at J, with 16 bases in the middle. Germline-derived CDR1 and CDR2 are MNHEY and SVGEGT. CDR3 bases: TGTGCCAGCAGTTCCGGGACTCATGCGAGCGAGCAGTACTTC. Translation gives CASSSGTHASEQYF.

This clone appeared once. This chain uses TRBV20-1 with TRBJ2-3; TRBD1 is a possible D gene (6 bases). Germline V gene data show CDR1 as DFQATT and CDR2 as SNEGSKA (reference sequence). Trimming removed 3 bases from V and 2 bases from J, with 12 bases in between. This CDR3 has 14 amino acids. The CDR3 coding sequence is TGCAGTGCTAGTGTCCAGGGGAACACAGATACGCAGTATTTT. Protein: CSASVQGNTDTQYF.

V gene TRBV2 combines with J gene TRBJ2-7; TRBD1 aligns across 10 bases. The CDR3 covers 13 residues. Trimming took 5 bases from V and 6 from J; bases not matched to a gene: 4. Germline-derived CDR1 and CDR2 are SNHLY and FYNNEI. CDR3 nucleotides: TGTGCCAGCAGTTTTGACAGGGGGCTCGAGCAGTACTTC. It specifies CASSFDRGLEQYF.

The CDR3, as DNA: TGTGCCAGCAGCTTAAAGGGGGCAGGGGCTGAAGCTTTCTTT. This gives the protein CASSLKGAGAEAFF. This chain connects TRBV7-9 to TRBJ1-1; 7 positions agree with TRBD1. Germline lookup yields CDR1 SEHNR and CDR2 FQNEAQ (reference sequence). Losses at the gene ends were 2 bases for V and 6 bases for J; bases not matched to a gene: 6. The CDR3 spans 14 residues.

The V gene is TRBV5-1, the J gene TRBJ1-2; TRBD1 agrees at 9 bases. The V gene end was trimmed by 4 bases and the J gene end by 8 bases; junction bases not matched to a gene: 6. The CDR3 sequence is 13 residues long. The germline V gene encodes CDR1 SGHRS and CDR2 YFSETQ. The CDR3 bases are TGCGCCAGCAGCCTTGACAGGGGGGGAGGCTACACCTTC. It encodes CASSLDRGGGYTF.

The V gene is TRBV6-6, the J gene TRBJ1-6; 8 bases match TRBD1. This CDR3 region has 15 residues. Germline V gene data show CDR1 as MNHNY and CDR2 as SVGAGI (reference sequence). The V gene end was trimmed by 5 bases and the J gene end by 5 bases; junction bases not matched to a gene: 5. Here the CDR3 reads CASSRGQGNNSPLHF. CDR3 nucleotides: TGTGCCAGCAGTCGAGGACAGGGAAATAATTCACCCCTCCACTTT.

The CDR3 DNA reads as TGTGCCTGGAGTGTAAGCAGGGCTAACTATGGCTACACCTTC. It translates to CAWSVSRANYGYTF. This chain connects TRBV30 to TRBJ1-2; perhaps TRBD1 as D (5 bases). This CDR3 has 14 amino acids. Looked up from germline, CDR1 is GTSNPN and CDR2 is SVGIG (reference sequence). V shed 0 bases and J shed 0 bases, with 8 bases lying between them.

This chain uses TRBV19 with TRBJ1-5; D perhaps matches TRBD1 (5 bases). The length of the CDR3 is 13 residues. V was pared by 3 bases and J by 3 bases, with 6 bases between. Germline CDR1 is LNHDA and CDR2 is SQIVND (reference sequence). CDR3 sequence: CASSMTDNQPQHF. CDR3 nucleotides: TGTGCCAGTAGTATGACAGACAATCAGCCCCAGCATTTT.

The table lists this clone with a few counts. V is TRBV9 and J is TRBJ2-3, with D possibly being TRBD2 (5 bases). V was cut by 4 bases and J by 5 bases, with 14 bases left in between. This CDR3 is 14 amino acids long. The V gene's germline CDR1 is SGDLS and CDR2 YYNGEE. Here the CDR3 DNA reads TGTGCCAGCAGCCGTGAGGGCCCGGTAGATACGCAGTATTTT. It codes for CASSREGPVDTQYF. Looking up the rest from reference TRBV9 and TRBJ2-3 gives the full variable domain: DSGVTQTPKHLITATGQRVTLRCSPRSGDLSVYWYQQSLDQGLQFLIQYYNGEERAKGNILERFSAQQFPDLHSELNLSSLELGDSALYFCASSREGPVDTQYFGPGTRLTVL.

The V and J genes are TRBV2 and TRBJ1-1; D might be TRBD1 (5 bases). This CDR3 region has 14 residues. Trimming took off 4 bases at V and 1 base at J, with 10 bases between the two ends. Germline V gene data show CDR1 as SNHLY and CDR2 as FYNNEI. This CDR3 reads CASSGRQGNTEAFF. The CDR3 nucleotides read TGTGCCAGCAGTGGAAGGCAGGGGAACACTGAAGCTTTCTTT.

V and J are TRBV7-9 and TRBJ1-2; D is perhaps TRBD1 (5 bases). Germline V gene data show CDR1 as SEHNR and CDR2 as FQNEAQ (reference sequence). The CDR3 runs to 14 residues. The germline V and J ends were trimmed by 5 bases and 8 bases, with 18 bases remaining between them. This CDR3 reads CASSRRQGLVGYTF. The CDR3 DNA is TGTGCCAGCAGCCGACGGCAGGGCTTGGTCGGCTACACCTTC.